This T cell receptor (beta chain) is drawn from a study of T cell responses to AZD1222 COVID-19 vaccine. At the level of the study: Investigators merged groups given second doses at roughly 4 or roughly 12 weeks.

Study-wide findings and caveats: Donors were largely white British and mainly female; clonal diversity was possibly underestimated. Repertoires were obtained solely post-peak T cell response. Reportedly, nearly half of unique spike TCRs recognized epitopes outside B.1.351/B.1.1.7 mutations.

Assay used: immunoSEQ multiplex PCR; TCRdb lists only in-frame clones, some missing. The top ten clones hold 1% to 1.5% of a sample with fewer than 250,000 clones, approximately 92% of them seen once. The CDR3 is made up of 15 amino acids. Trimming took 4 bases from V and 5 from J, leaving 17 bases between them. Germline V gene lookup returns CDR1 MNHEY and CDR2 SVGEGT. A note on this clone: What it binds is not known.

The chain employs TRBV6-2 or TRBV6-3 and TRBJ2-5, with D perhaps matching TRBD2 (6 bases). The sample consisted of peripheral blood, taken on day 0 of AZD1222 vaccination. This receptor was taken from an adult in good health. The CDR3 DNA follows: TGTGCCAGCAGTTCCTCACTAGCTTTGGGGGAGACCCAGTACTTC. It specifies CASSSSLALGETQYF.